This T cell receptor beta chain derives from a study of lymphopenia after photon versus proton radiotherapy. Study-wide results and caveats: Better survival with proton therapy was suggested as possible, not demonstrated. Photon-treated patients lost naive T cells and TCR diversity; proton-treated stayed stable. After lymphocyte nadir, photon-treated repertoires showed oligoclonal expansion, especially CD8+ Temra.

About this clone itself: Its cognate antigen is unknown.

This table comes from immunoSEQ multiplex PCR, and its TCRdb copy is limited to in-frame clones, with some not included. The sample records roughly 57,000 clones, approximately 82% being singletons. Germline V gene sequence: CDR1 SGHRS, CDR2 YFSETQ. There are 14 residues in the CDR3. The origin of this receptor is a man in his forties or fifties with gastric cancer. Sequencing was performed on peripheral blood, taken from a patient treated with photon-based radiotherapy. This sequence joins TRBV5-1 and TRBJ2-5; 9 nucleotides align to TRBD2. The J call may be wrong; the DNA end is better matched by TRBJ2-7. CDR3 nucleotide sequence: TGCGCCAGCAGCTCCCAGACTAGCGGCTACGAGCAGTACTTC. Encoded protein: CASSSQTSGYEQYF.